These 16 T cell receptor beta chains originate from one sample sequenced in a study of lymphopenia after photon versus proton radiotherapy (dated by TCRdb to the late 2010s). Library method: the immunoSEQ multiplex PCR assay. As stored in TCRdb, this immuneACCESS dataset retains in-frame rearrangements with V and J assigned. A fraction of the clones does not appear; measured against another copy, unresolved V genes explain less than half of the discrepancy, and the remainder lacks a known reason. Across this sample there are some 41,000 clones, with over 65% seen only once. The ten largest clones capture around 2.9% of the sample. The material sequenced was peripheral blood, taken from a patient treated with photon-based radiotherapy. The receptor set was obtained from a man aged 50-60 years with gastric cancer.

The chain couples TRBV5-4 to TRBJ2-7, with 7 bases that match TRBD1. The CDR3 extends over 15 amino acids. CDR1 is SGHNT, CDR2 YYREEE, per germline (reference sequence). V was clipped by 3 bases and J by 0 bases; unmatched bases: 6. The CDR3 loop is CASSYLAGGSYEQYF. The CDR3, as DNA: TGTGCCAGCAGCTACCTGGCAGGGGGCTCCTACGAGCAGTACTTC.

The V call is TRBV19, the J call TRBJ1-2; D is possibly TRBD1 (5 bases). V shed 6 bases and J shed 4 bases, with 21 bases lying between them. This CDR3 comprises 16 residues. Germline V gene data show CDR1 as LNHDA and CDR2 as SQIVND (reference sequence). In nucleotides, the CDR3 is TGTGCCAGTAGGACCCCGGTCGGGACCGGGACCTATGGCTACACCTTC. This gives the protein CASRTPVGTGTYGYTF.

This chain connects TRBV30 to TRBJ2-7; TRBD2 is a possible D gene (5 bases). The CDR3 length is 15 residues. Germline V gene sequence: CDR1 GTSNPN, CDR2 SVGIG (reference sequence). Trimming pared 1 base from V and 1 base from J, leaving 14 bases between. CDR3 protein: CAWSGGLPGSYEQYF. DNA for the CDR3: TGTGCCTGGAGTGGCGGGCTTCCCGGGTCCTACGAGCAGTACTTC.

This chain connects TRBV18 to TRBJ1-2; 7 nucleotides align to TRBD1. The V gene end was trimmed by 2 bases and the J gene end by 4 bases; junction bases not matched to a gene: 7. Germline V gives CDR1 KGHSH, CDR2 LQKENI. This CDR3 has 15 residues. In DNA, the CDR3 is TGTGCCAGCTCACCAGCCAGGGGGTTTAGCTATGGCTACACCTTC. Its protein is CASSPARGFSYGYTF.

This chain links TRBV19 with TRBJ2-1; 9 bases map to TRBD2. Germline values: CDR1 LNHDA, CDR2 SQIVND (reference sequence). This CDR3 has 12 residues. After removal of 6 bases from V and 10 bases from J, the junction contained 4 bases not matched to a gene. CDR3: CASSLAGWEQFF. The CDR3 DNA sequence: TGTGCCAGTAGCCTAGCGGGGTGGGAGCAGTTCTTC.

The chain combines TRBV19 with TRBJ1-5, with D maybe TRBD1 (5 bases). The CDR3 extends over 13 amino acids. Deletions cut 4 bases from V and 4 bases from J, with 8 bases between. Germline V lookup: CDR1 LNHDA, CDR2 SQIVND (reference sequence). Written as DNA, the CDR3 is TGTGCCAGTAGTAGGGGCCCGAATCAGCCCCAGCATTTT. The encoded protein is CASSRGPNQPQHF.

The genes are TRBV5-8 and TRBJ1-1; D ambiguous. CDR1 is SGHTS and CDR2 is YDEGEE in the germline V gene. The V gene lost 0 bases and the J gene lost 0 bases, with 15 bases spanning the gap. The CDR3 is 17 amino acids. The CDR3 loop reads CASSLATWGGMNTEAFF. CDR3 nucleotide sequence: TGTGCCAGCAGCTTGGCCACTTGGGGAGGGATGAACACTGAAGCTTTCTTT.

The chain carries TRBV29-1 and TRBJ2-1, with 12 bases fitting TRBD2. The trim removed 5 bases at V and 8 bases at J, leaving 10 bases unmatched. The CDR3 covers 15 residues. Germline CDR1 reads SQVTM; CDR2 reads ANQGSEA. The CDR3 DNA follows: TGCAGCGTTTGGTTAAGACTAGCGGGAGTTGATGAGCAGTTCTTC. Encoded protein: CSVWLRLAGVDEQFF.

The chain is built from TRBV2 and TRBJ2-6; D unclear. V was pared by 8 bases and J by 0 bases, with 5 bases between. There are 13 residues in the CDR3. The germline V gene encodes CDR1 SNHLY and CDR2 FYNNEI. The CDR3 protein is CASSHSGANVLTF. CDR3 DNA: TGTGCCAGCTCCCACTCTGGGGCCAACGTCCTGACTTTC.

The rearrangement uses TRBV13 and TRBJ2-7; 12 positions match TRBD1. The CDR3 consists of 15 residues. The germline V gene has CDR1 PRHDT and CDR2 FYEKMQ (reference sequence). After removal of 7 bases from V and 7 bases from J, the junction contained 11 bases not matched to a gene. The CDR3 DNA reads as TGTGCCAGCACTGTGAGGGACAGGGGGCTGGAAGAGCAGTACTTC. Translated, it gives CASTVRDRGLEEQYF.

In this sample, this clone turned up a few times. CDR3 region: CAVPRGLRGGYTF. In DNA form, the CDR3 reads TGTGCCGTCCCAAGAGGTCTCCGCGGGGGCTACACCTTC. The rearrangement links TRBV7-9 to TRBJ1-2; D not certain. This CDR3 has 13 residues. Trimming left V 11 bases short and J 8 bases short, with 21 bases between. The germline V gene has CDR1 SEHNR and CDR2 FQNEAQ (reference sequence).

This rearrangement joins TRBV6-1 to TRBJ1-2, with a weak D call TRBD1 (5 bases). Germline-derived CDR1 and CDR2 are MNHNS and SASEGT. This CDR3 is 13 amino acids long. The germline V and J ends were trimmed by 3 bases and 4 bases, with 9 bases remaining between them. The CDR3 region is CASSERGSYGYTF. The CDR3 region has the DNA TGTGCCAGCAGTGAGAGGGGAAGCTATGGCTACACCTTC.

This clone has a single count. The chain combines TRBV4-1 with TRBJ2-3; no definite D call. V lost 6 bases and J lost 6, with 13 bases in between. The germline V gene encodes CDR1 MGHRA and CDR2 YSYEKL. The CDR3 sequence is 13 residues long. The CDR3 nucleotides read TGCGCCAGCAGTCGGACCCAAGAGGATACGCAGTATTTT. This translates into CASSRTQEDTQYF.

This chain connects TRBV4-1 to TRBJ1-4, with 8 bases that match TRBD1. CDR1 and CDR2 (germline): MGHRA, YSYEKL. V dropped 3 bases and J dropped 16; count of bases not matched to a gene: 7. This CDR3 region has 12 residues. CDR3 protein: CASSHKRQGKFF. CDR3 DNA: TGCGCCAGCAGCCATAAAAGACAGGGGAAGTTTTTT.

V usage is TRBV4-2 and J usage is TRBJ2-5, with D perhaps matching TRBD1 (5 bases). The end of the DNA aligns better with TRBJ2-7, so the J call may be wrong. Germline assignment: CDR1 LGHNA and CDR2 YNFKEQ. There are 14 residues in the CDR3. The CDR3 region is CASRGGAGFNEQYF. For the CDR3, the DNA is TGTGCCAGCAGGGGTGGGGCAGGGTTCAACGAGCAGTACTTC.

The rearrangement uses TRBV28 and TRBJ1-4; tentatively, D is TRBD1 (5 bases). V lost 4 bases and J lost 9, with 15 bases in between. Germline CDR1 and CDR2: MDHEN and SYDVKM. The CDR3 is 14 amino acids. In DNA form, the CDR3 reads TGTGCCAGCAGTTCGGGGAACCGGGACCAAAAACTGTTTTTT. Encoded protein: CASSSGNRDQKLFF.